These 14 T cell receptor beta chains came from one sample sequenced in a study of identifying expanded T cells in peripheral blood. Sequencing was performed with immunoSEQ multiplex PCR; in TCRdb, only in-frame clones are kept and a portion is missing. The repertoire has 50,000 to 60,000 clones, approximately 82% of them found once; the top ten carry roughly 18%. The sequenced sample consisted of blood. The receptors stem from a person aged 18 to 70 in good health.

The rearrangement links TRBV2 to TRBJ1-5; D might be TRBD1 (5 bases). There are 14 residues in the CDR3. In germline, CDR1 is SNHLY, CDR2 FYNNEI. V was trimmed by 7 bases and J by 3 bases, leaving 13 bases between them. CDR3 in amino acids: CASTRAENNQPQHF. CDR3 sequence (DNA): TGTGCCAGCACCAGGGCGGAGAACAATCAGCCCCAGCATTTT.

V usage is TRBV19 and J usage is TRBJ1-1; D ambiguous. Trimming took off 3 bases at V and 1 base at J, with 6 bases between the two ends. The CDR3 totals 13 residues. CDR1 LNHDA and CDR2 SQIVND come from the germline V gene (reference sequence). CDR3 coding DNA: TGTGCCAGTAGTATGGAGGGGAACACTGAAGCTTTCTTT. This translates into CASSMEGNTEAFF.

The CDR3 DNA sequence: TGTGCCAGCAGCCCCGCCCTCGGAAACACCATATATTTT. Its translation is CASSPALGNTIYF. The rearrangement links TRBV9 to TRBJ1-3; D uncertain. The CDR3 covers 13 residues. Trimming removed 4 bases at V and 4 bases at J, with 9 bases between. The V gene's germline CDR1 is SGDLS and CDR2 YYNGEE.

The chain links TRBV12-5 to TRBJ1-1; D call uncertain. This CDR3 is 13 amino acids long. CDR1 and CDR2 from the germline V gene are LGHNT and FRNRAP. Trimming removed 5 bases from V and 2 bases from J, with 9 bases in between. CDR3 sequence: CASGPNINTEAFF. The CDR3 region has the DNA TGTGCTAGTGGTCCAAATATTAACACTGAAGCTTTCTTT.

The sample holds one count of this clone. The rearrangement links TRBV29-1 to TRBJ2-5, with 10 bases fitting TRBD2. Germline-derived CDR1 and CDR2 are SQVTM and ANQGSEA. CDR3 size: 14 residues. After removal of 5 bases from V and 2 bases from J, the junction contained 5 bases not matched to a gene. The CDR3 sequence is CSVLSGRAQETQYF. For the CDR3, the DNA is TGCAGCGTTTTAAGCGGGAGGGCTCAAGAGACCCAGTACTTC.

The chain couples TRBV11-2 to TRBJ2-7; D not resolved. Germline values: CDR1 SGHAT, CDR2 FQNNGV. V was trimmed by 1 base and J by 2 bases, leaving 12 bases between them. CDR3 length: 15 amino acids. In DNA, the CDR3 is TGTGCCAGCAGCTTAGGCAATTCCCTTCCCTACGAGCAGTACGTC. This gives the protein CASSLGNSLPYEQYV.

The chain links TRBV9 to TRBJ2-7, with D possibly being TRBD2 (6 bases). Germline assignment: CDR1 SGDLS and CDR2 YYNGEE. Between the trimmed V and J ends, which lost 0 bases and 3 bases, there was a span of 13 bases. This CDR3 has 15 amino acids. The CDR3 region has the DNA TGTGCCAGCAGCGTAGCCACGGGAGCGCACTACGAGCAGTACTTC. Encoded protein: CASSVATGAHYEQYF.

This clone was recorded a few times. CDR3 amino acids: CASPPAGRNTGELFF. The DNA for the CDR3 is TGTGCCAGCCCACCAGCGGGGCGTAACACCGGGGAGCTGTTTTTT. The V and J genes are TRBV2 and TRBJ2-2; TRBD2 matches 7 bases. There are 15 residues in the CDR3. In germline, CDR1 is SNHLY, CDR2 FYNNEI. The V and J ends lost 8 bases and 2 bases, in that order; junction bases with no gene match: 8.

This rearrangement joins TRBV29-1 to TRBJ1-2; 9 nucleotides align to TRBD1. Germline assignment: CDR1 SQVTM and CDR2 ANQGSEA. The CDR3 consists of 14 residues. V gave up 0 bases and J gave up 9 bases; unmatched junction bases: 8. The CDR3 coding sequence is TGCAGCGTTGAAGATGGGGACAGGGAGTTTAGCTACACCTTC. It yields the protein CSVEDGDREFSYTF.

The chain uses TRBV19 and TRBJ1-5; no clear D. This CDR3 has 15 residues. V was shortened by 5 bases and J by 4 bases, with 15 bases between the two germline ends. Germline CDR1 is LNHDA and CDR2 is SQIVND (reference sequence). The CDR3: CASSSIPGLNQPQHF. The CDR3 DNA reads TGTGCCAGTAGTTCAATTCCGGGCTTAAATCAGCCCCAGCATTTT.

The CDR3: CASSLSRGANTGELFF. The CDR3 coding sequence is TGTGCCAGCAGCTTATCCAGGGGGGCGAACACCGGGGAGCTGTTTTTT. This chain links TRBV7-9 with TRBJ2-2, with D possibly matching TRBD1 (7 bases). V was cut by 2 bases and J by 0 bases, with 10 bases left in between. CDR3 length: 16 residues. Germline CDR1 SEHNR, CDR2 FQNEAQ (reference sequence).

The rearrangement joins TRBV20-1 to TRBJ1-4; 8 bases map to TRBD1. The junction had 5 bases not matched to a gene; V was cut back by 6 bases and J by 11 bases. Per the germline V gene, CDR1 is DFQATT and CDR2 is SNEGSKA (reference sequence). There are 11 residues in the CDR3. The CDR3 region is CSAVQGVKLFF. The CDR3 nucleotides are TGCAGTGCGGTACAGGGGGTCAAACTGTTTTTT.

This clone was detected a few times. The chain has TRBV19 and TRBJ1-1, with a possible D match to TRBD1 (5 bases). The germline CDR1 and CDR2 sequences are LNHDA and SQIVND (reference sequence). The CDR3 loop spans 20 amino acids. Trimming took off 6 bases at V and 0 bases at J, with 29 bases between the two ends. CDR3 sequence (DNA): TGTGCCAGTAGCATATCGTTCGCTACAGGAATTAGGGGTATGAACACTGAAGCTTTCTTT. Protein sequence: CASSISFATGIRGMNTEAFF.

This chain links TRBV21-1 with TRBJ2-2. TRBV21-1 is annotated as a pseudogene. The CDR3 sequence is 16 residues long. The CDR3 bases are TGTGCCAGCAGCAAAGGAATGGCCAGCTCTCCCGGGGAGCTGTTTTTT. Protein sequence: CASSKGMASSPGELFF.